This TCR beta chain was found in a study of OX40 agonist ivuxolimab in advanced cancers. Across the study: Participants, approximately 81% male, averaged roughly 60 years of age, ranging from 23 to 79.

Germline CDR1 and CDR2: WNHNN and SYGVQD (reference sequence). The V end lost 4 bases, the J end lost 4 bases, and 10 bases lay between the germline ends. The length of the CDR3 is 14 residues. The repertoire was sequenced with immunoSEQ multiplex PCR; TCRdb's copy has only in-frame clones and lacks some. The sample yields 50,000 to 75,000 clones, about 83% seen once. On cycle 4 day 1 and cycle 7 day 1, as well as at baseline, blood was sampled. This chain links TRBV10-1 with TRBJ2-2; no reliable D call. The starting material was CD4+ or CD8+ T cells sorted from blood, obtained in a trial of the OX40 agonist ivuxolimab. This sequence was found in an adult with an advanced solid tumor such as melanoma, head and neck, liver or kidney cancer. The CDR3 reads CASSGLGRTGELFF. The CDR3 region has the DNA TGCGCCAGCAGTGGACTCGGGCGCACCGGGGAGCTGTTTTTT.